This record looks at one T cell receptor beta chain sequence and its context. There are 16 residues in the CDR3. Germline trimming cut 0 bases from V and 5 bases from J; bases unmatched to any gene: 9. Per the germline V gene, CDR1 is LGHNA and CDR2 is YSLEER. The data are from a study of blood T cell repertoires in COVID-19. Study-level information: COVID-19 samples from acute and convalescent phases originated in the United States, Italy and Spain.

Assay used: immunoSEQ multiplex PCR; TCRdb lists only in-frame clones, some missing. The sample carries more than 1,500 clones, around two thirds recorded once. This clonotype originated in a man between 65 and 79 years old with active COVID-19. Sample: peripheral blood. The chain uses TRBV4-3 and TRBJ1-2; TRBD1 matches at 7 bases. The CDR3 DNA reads TGCGCCAGCAGCCAAGATAGCGTACAGGGGCGATATGGCTACACCTTC. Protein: CASSQDSVQGRYGYTF.